The clone carrying this T cell receptor beta chain was seen only a few times. TCRdb used MiXCR to reprocess the 5' RACE reads, holding one entry per CDR3 protein. The table records about 220,000 distinct CDR3 sequences, 6.5% of them present only once. Donors uniformly comprised healthy Caucasians. The V end lost 2 bases, the J end lost 0 bases, and 17 bases lay between the germline ends. CDR1 is MNHEY, CDR2 SVGAGI, per germline. The CDR3 extends over 18 amino acids. The sample belongs to a study of identical twins. Another study also made use of these data, one on T cells expressing NK-cell markers. As reported in that work: Sorted CD3+CD56-NKG2C+, CD3+CD56+NKG2C+ and CD3+CD56+NKG2C- T cells supplied the TCR beta repertoires. In the group of eight sequenced donors, seven were HCMV-seropositive and one was seronegative. A few donors showed these clonotypes also leading the CD3+CD56-NKG2C+ fraction.

The receptor comes from a woman younger than 30 in good health. Sequencing was carried out using CD8+ T cells sorted from blood. V is TRBV6-5 and J is TRBJ1-3, with a tentative D call TRBD1 (5 bases). The CDR3 DNA reads as TGTGCCAGCAGTTACCCTTTGGCAGGGCTAAGCTCTGGAAACACCATATATTTT. It translates to CASSYPLAGLSSGNTIYF.